This entry features one TCR beta chain sequence. The TEMRA cells underwent FACS enrichment, while the CD8+ and CD4+ T cells underwent negative isolation. This CDR3 is 15 amino acids long. Trimming shortened V by 4 bases and J by 1 base, and 11 bases separated the two germline ends. Germline V gene data show CDR1 as SGHTA and CDR2 as FQGTGA. RNA in amounts of roughly 0.5 to 1 ug was reverse transcribed with random hexamers. It was immunoSEQ multiplex PCR that amplified TCR beta CDR3 across 54 Vbeta and 13 Jbeta. TCRdb re-called the immunoSEQ multiplex PCR reads through MiXCR, storing one row per CDR3 protein. The repertoire holds about 200,000 distinct CDR3 sequences, with 90% to 95% as singletons. The data originate from a study of CD8 T cells in Susac syndrome.

This sequence joins TRBV7-3 and TRBJ2-1; D might be TRBD2 (5 bases). Sequencing was carried out using CD4+ T cells from PBMCs. The receptor comes from a human donor with multiple sclerosis. The CDR3 here is CASSSASGSYNEQFF. The CDR3 DNA sequence: TGTGCCAGCAGCTCAGCGTCGGGGTCCTACAATGAGCAGTTCTTC.